A single sample is the source of the 3 T cell receptor beta chains below, sequenced in a study of glioma-infiltrating T cells. The iRepertoire nested amplicon-rescue multiplex PCR amplified TCR alpha and beta CDR3s from RNA. TCRdb itself ran the multiplex PCR reads through MiXCR, one entry per CDR3 protein. The profile covers over 140,000 distinct CDR3 sequences, with about two fifths appearing a single time and 20% to 25% taken by the ten largest. The sequenced material came from glioma tissue, nonneoplastic brain tissue, or PBMCs (not recorded which). These receptors were collected from a human donor with low-grade glioma or glioblastoma, undergoing nonglioma brain surgery, or in good health (not recorded which).

A remark on this clonotype: Since a much larger clone is just one base distant, this may be a read error. This chain links TRBV6-2 or TRBV6-3 with TRBJ2-1; D not certain. This CDR3 region has 15 residues. Per germline, CDR1 MNHEY and CDR2 SVGEGT. With 5 bases removed from V and 12 bases from J, the gap between germline ends came to 23 bases. CDR3 coding DNA: TGTGCCAGCAGTGACGATCGGGTACAGAAGGTCGGGCAGTTCTTC. It codes for CASSDDRVQKVGQFF.

This clonotype was seen many times. The V call is TRBV5-1, the J call TRBJ2-1, with D maybe TRBD1 (5 bases). The V gene's germline CDR1 is SGHRS and CDR2 YFSETQ. V was pared by 4 bases and J by 5 bases, with 7 bases between. CDR3 size: 12 residues. The CDR3 DNA reads as TGCGCCAGCAGCCCGACAGACAATGAGCAGTTCTTC. As protein: CASSPTDNEQFF.

Written as DNA, the CDR3 is TGTGCCAGCAGCTATGCTGACAGGGTCTCCTACGAGCAGTACTTC. Translating it yields CASSYADRVSYEQYF. The chain employs TRBV7-2 and TRBJ2-7; 7 positions match TRBD1. Trimming cost V 4 bases and J 0 bases; bases outside gene matches: 6. CDR1 is SGHTA and CDR2 is FQGNSA in the germline V gene. CDR3 length equals 15 residues.